The 11 T cell receptor beta chains reported below all come from one sample, sequenced in a study of blood T cell repertoires in COVID-19. Method: immunoSEQ multiplex PCR; TCRdb's copy keeps in-frame clones and lacks some. The data contain fewer than 200,000 clones, about 85% of them seen just once; the ten biggest clones take up roughly 1.1%. What was sequenced was peripheral blood. Receptor source: a man aged 55-75 years who had recovered from COVID-19.

CDR3 protein: CASSKSAGAANTDTQYF. The CDR3 DNA sequence: TGTGCCAGTAGTAAATCAGCGGGGGCCGCAAATACAGATACGCAGTATTTT. The chain uses TRBV19 and TRBJ2-3; 8 bases match TRBD2. CDR3 size: 17 residues. Germline CDR1 is LNHDA and CDR2 is SQIVND (reference sequence). V trimming: 4 bases; J trimming: 3 bases; junction bases outside the gene matches: 12. Using reference TRBV19 and TRBJ2-3 for the parts outside the CDR3, the full variable domain is DGGITQSPKYLFRKEGQNVTLSCEQNLNHDAMYWYRQDPGQGLRLIYYSQIVNDFQKGDIAEGYSVSREKKESFPLTVTSAQKNPTAFYLCASSKSAGAANTDTQYFGPGTRLTVL.

This clone was observed a single time. The chain carries TRBV7-6 and TRBJ2-1; 8 bases are a match to TRBD2. This CDR3 contains 17 residues. Trimming removed 5 bases from V and 0 bases from J; junction bases left unmatched: 9. Looked up from germline, CDR1 is SGHVS and CDR2 is FNYEAQ. The CDR3 nucleotides read TGTGCCAGCAGCACCAGCGGGGGCTATAGCTCCTACAATGAGCAGTTCTTC. This gives the protein CASSTSGGYSSYNEQFF.

V and J are TRBV7-2 and TRBJ1-1, with D possibly being TRBD1 (5 bases). The CDR3 totals 16 residues. The V and J ends lost 4 bases and 3 bases respectively, with 18 bases between them. CDR1 is SGHTA, CDR2 FQGNSA, per germline. In DNA, the CDR3 is TGTGCCAGCAGCTCCGCCCCGCAGGGAGGGTACACTGAAGCTTTCTTT. It yields the protein CASSSAPQGGYTEAFF. The complete variable domain, with remaining parts taken from reference TRBV7-2 and TRBJ1-1, reads GAGVSQSPSNKVTEKGKDVELRCDPISGHTALYWYRQSLGQGLEFLIYFQGNSAPDKSGLPSDRFSAERTGGSVSTLTIQRTQQEDSAVYLCASSSAPQGGYTEAFFGQGTRLTVV.

The CDR3 DNA reads as TGTGCCAGCAGCTCGACACCCTACACTGAAGCTTTCTTT. Protein product: CASSSTPYTEAFF. This chain links TRBV7-3 with TRBJ1-1; D remains ambiguous. CDR1 and CDR2 (germline): SGHTA, FQGTGA. CDR3 length: 13 residues. V lost 4 bases and J lost 3, with 9 bases in between.

This clone was found many times. The chain uses TRBV19 and TRBJ1-1; D is possibly TRBD1 (5 bases). The CDR3 covers 13 residues. Germline V gives CDR1 LNHDA, CDR2 SQIVND (reference sequence). The ends were cut back, 3 bases at V and 5 bases at J, with 10 bases in the middle. DNA for the CDR3: TGTGCCAGTAGTATTTTACGGGGGACTGAAGCTTTCTTT. Translating gives CASSILRGTEAFF.

This clone was seen a few times. This sequence joins TRBV6-5 and TRBJ2-7, with TRBD1 identical over 10 bases. Trimming cost V 6 bases and J 6 bases; bases outside gene matches: 11. Germline CDR1 is MNHEY and CDR2 is SVGAGI. This CDR3 contains 15 residues. CDR3 protein: CASSPGTGVRAEQYF. The CDR3 nucleotides read TGTGCCAGCAGCCCCGGGACAGGGGTTAGGGCCGAGCAGTACTTC.

This clone was seen once. The conserved phenylalanine or tryptophan is not found at the CDR3 terminus, so this likely reflects a read error. Because the CDR3's place on the DNA is in doubt, the DNA is left out and the CDR3 is given as listed by TCRdb. This sequence joins TRBV24-1 and TRBJ1-4; the DNA was not used to check the table's D call, TRBD1. Germline lookup yields CDR1 KGHDR and CDR2 SFDVKD. The CDR3 region is 10 residues in length, termini included. The CDR3 here is CATSDFRVRD.

This chain's CDR3 is CASSPPGQGVGEAFF. CDR3 DNA: TGTGCCAGCTCACCACCGGGTCAGGGGGTTGGTGAAGCTTTCTTT. The chain carries TRBV18 and TRBJ1-1; 7 nucleotides agree with TRBD1. The CDR3 loop spans 15 amino acids. V lost 0 bases to trimming and J lost 7 bases; unmatched junction nucleotides: 8. Germline V gene sequence: CDR1 KGHSH, CDR2 LQKENI. Combining the CDR3 with reference TRBV18 and TRBJ1-1 gives the whole variable domain NAGVMQNPRHLVRRRGQEARLRCSPMKGHSHVYWYRQLPEEGLKFMVYLQKENIIDESGMPKERFSAEFPKEGPSILRIQQVVRGDSAAYFCASSPPGQGVGEAFFGQGTRLTVV.

This clone was found once. This sequence joins TRBV19 and TRBJ1-1, with D possibly TRBD1 on 5 matching bases. CDR1 is LNHDA and CDR2 is SQIVND in the germline V gene (reference sequence). Trimming stripped 10 bases from V and 4 bases from J, with 10 bases between. The CDR3 consists of 11 residues. As DNA, the CDR3 is TGTGCCACCGCGGGGGTCACTGAAGCTTTCTTT. It specifies CATAGVTEAFF. The variable domain in full, completed from reference TRBV19 and TRBJ1-1, reads DGGITQSPKYLFRKEGQNVTLSCEQNLNHDAMYWYRQDPGQGLRLIYYSQIVNDFQKGDIAEGYSVSREKKESFPLTVTSAQKNPTAFYLCATAGVTEAFFGQGTRLTVV.

This chain links TRBV7-2 with TRBJ2-3, with 8 positions matching TRBD2. This CDR3 contains 15 residues. The trim removed 5 bases at V and 7 bases at J, leaving 11 bases unmatched. Germline CDR1 SGHTA, CDR2 FQGNSA. In DNA, the CDR3 is TGTGCCAGCAGCCCACGCAAGCGGGGGATTAATACGCAGTATTTT. Protein: CASSPRKRGINTQYF.

The chain couples TRBV3-1 (or the pseudogene TRBV3-2) to TRBJ2-5; 8 nucleotides line up with TRBD2. The CDR3 sequence is 17 residues long. Trimming at V came to 0 bases and at J to 2 bases, leaving 8 bases not matched to a gene. Germline V gene data show CDR1 as LGHDT and CDR2 as YNNKEL (reference sequence). In nucleotides, the CDR3 is TGTGCCAGCAGCCAAGACAGGCGGGGGACTAGACAAGAGACCCAGTACTTC. This encodes CASSQDRRGTRQETQYF.